This T cell receptor (beta chain) was documented in a study of CD8 T cells in Susac syndrome. Germline V gene sequence: CDR1 SQVTM, CDR2 ANQGSEA. The V gene lost 6 bases and the J gene lost 1 base, with 9 bases spanning the gap. The CDR3 has 12 amino acids. cDNA came from 0.5 to 1 ug RNA primed by random hexamers. An immunoSEQ multiplex PCR amplified TCR beta CDR3 over 54 Vbeta and 13 Jbeta. TCRdb ran MiXCR on the immunoSEQ multiplex PCR reads and lists one entry per CDR3 protein. The repertoire holds 230,000 or so distinct CDR3 sequences, with about 96% as singletons. Patients with stable or active relapsing-remitting disease, all of them treatment-naive, made up the multiple sclerosis controls. Negative isolation was used for CD8+ and CD4+ T cells and FACS enrichment for TEMRA cells.

Sequenced: CD4+ T cells from PBMCs. This clonotype was obtained from a human donor with multiple sclerosis. The chain uses TRBV29-1 and TRBJ1-1; D is unresolved. CDR3 sequence reads: CSVMTGNTEAFF. In DNA form, the CDR3 reads TGCAGCGTCATGACTGGGAACACTGAAGCTTTCTTT.